This T cell receptor (beta chain) was profiled in a study of T cell changes during pregnancy in multiple sclerosis. Using immunoSEQ multiplex PCR, the repertoire was profiled, and TCRdb retains in-frame clones only, with some absent. This sample has around 88,000 clones, with 91% found just once. This clone was observed once. Trimming pared 6 bases from V and 5 bases from J, leaving 11 bases between. CDR3 length: 13 amino acids. CDR1 and CDR2 (germline): LNHDA, SQIVND (reference sequence). The clonotype originates from a female donor with multiple sclerosis, enrolled in a pregnancy study. The specimen was peripheral blood, collected in the first trimester of pregnancy. The gene calls are TRBV19 and TRBJ2-1; possible D gene TRBD2, 6 bases. CDR3 sequence reads: CASRREADNEQFF. CDR3 DNA: TGTGCCAGTAGGAGGGAGGCGGACAATGAGCAGTTCTTC.